Shown below are 13 T cell receptor beta chains from a single sample sequenced in a study of blood T cell repertoires in COVID-19. The method was immunoSEQ multiplex PCR; TCRdb's version includes in-frame clones alone and lacks a portion of them. The data hold roughly 240,000 clones, with more than 80% observed a single time. The sample taken for sequencing was PBMCs or T cells enriched from blood (not recorded which). The origin of the receptors is a man aged 50 to 59 who had been exposed to COVID-19.

In its sample, this clone was seen once. The chain employs TRBV7-9 and TRBJ1-1, with 7 bases lining up with TRBD1. Germline lookup yields CDR1 SEHNR and CDR2 FQNEAQ (reference sequence). This CDR3 contains 14 residues. Unmatched junction bases numbered 4, after V lost 1 base and J lost 5 bases. CDR3 amino acids: CASSLGQGETEAFF. CDR3 sequence (DNA): TGTGCCAGCAGCTTAGGACAGGGAGAAACTGAAGCTTTCTTT.

This chain links TRBV27 with TRBJ1-1; 7 bases agree with TRBD1. The CDR3 sequence is 12 residues long. Germline V lookup: CDR1 MNHEY, CDR2 SMNVEV (reference sequence). V lost 2 bases and J lost 11; bases outside the gene matches: 5. The CDR3 is CASSLNRGRAFF. CDR3 bases: TGTGCCAGCAGTTTAAACAGGGGCCGCGCTTTCTTT.

This clone was picked up one time. The chain links TRBV9 to TRBJ1-1; possible D gene TRBD1, 6 bases. Trimming shortened V by 4 bases and J by 3 bases, and 13 bases separated the two germline ends. Germline V gene sequence: CDR1 SGDLS, CDR2 YYNGEE. The CDR3 length is 14 residues. The CDR3 DNA reads TGTGCCAGCAGCACCAACCCAGGGGACACTGAAGCTTTCTTT. Amino acids: CASSTNPGDTEAFF. Full variable domain (rest looked up from reference TRBV9 and TRBJ1-1): DSGVTQTPKHLITATGQRVTLRCSPRSGDLSVYWYQQSLDQGLQFLIQYYNGEERAKGNILERFSAQQFPDLHSELNLSSLELGDSALYFCASSTNPGDTEAFFGQGTRLTVV.

V gene TRBV29-1 combines with J gene TRBJ1-2; maybe TRBD1 (6 bases). Germline lookup yields CDR1 SQVTM and CDR2 ANQGSEA. V lost 4 bases, J lost 5 bases, and 14 bases lay in between. The CDR3 totals 13 residues. CDR3 region: CSVGWDTSYGYTF. The CDR3 DNA sequence: TGCAGCGTTGGCTGGGACACCTCATATGGCTACACCTTC.

This clone was found once. The rearrangement uses TRBV29-1 and TRBJ2-3, with TRBD2 matching 14 bases. The CDR3 runs 16 residues. CDR1 and CDR2 from the germline V gene are SQVTM and ANQGSEA. The V gene end was trimmed by 3 bases and the J gene end by 5 bases; junction bases not matched to a gene: 7. The chain's CDR3 is CSVDGLAGGEVDTQYF. The DNA for the CDR3 is TGCAGCGTTGATGGACTAGCGGGAGGAGAGGTAGATACGCAGTATTTT.

As concerns this clone: In the same sample, other DNA sequences code for this CDR3. The chain uses TRBV5-1 and TRBJ1-5, with 9 positions matching TRBD1. Germline V CDR1 and CDR2: SGHRS, YFSETQ. CDR3 length: 14 amino acids. V lost 4 bases and J lost 5; bases outside the gene matches: 4. The DNA for the CDR3 is TGCGCCAGCAGCCCGGGACAGGGTGATCAGCCCCAGCATTTT. This translates into CASSPGQGDQPQHF. The full variable domain, its missing parts supplied by reference TRBV5-1 and TRBJ1-5, is KAGVTQTPRYLIKTRGQQVTLSCSPISGHRSVSWYQQTPGQGLQFLFEYFSETQRNKGNFPGRFSGRQFSNSRSEMNVSTLELGDSALYLCASSPGQGDQPQHFGDGTRLSIL.

In its sample, this clone was seen once. The J gene is TRBJ2-5, the V gene TRBV12-3 or TRBV12-4, with D possibly being TRBD2 (5 bases). The CDR3 is 12 amino acids. Trimming pared 6 bases from V and 7 bases from J, leaving 12 bases between. DNA of the CDR3: TGTGCCAGCAGGCCCTACCGGGGGACCCAGTACTTC. As protein: CASRPYRGTQYF.

The CDR3 DNA reads TGTGCCAGCAGCTCCCTAGCGGGAGGCCCCTACAATGAGCAGTTCTTC. It is translated as CASSSLAGGPYNEQFF. J is TRBJ2-1 and V is TRBV9; 11 nucleotides agree with TRBD2. This CDR3 spans 16 amino acids. In germline, CDR1 is SGDLS, CDR2 YYNGEE. Trimming took 4 bases from V and 2 from J; bases not matched to a gene: 5.

The chain recombines TRBV25-1 with TRBJ1-2; TRBD1 agrees at 9 bases. V shed 3 bases, J shed 4 bases, and the junction held 9 bases outside the gene matches. The germline CDR1 and CDR2 sequences are MGHDK and SYGVNS. CDR3 length: 16 amino acids. The CDR3 loop reads CASSDSRTGEVYGYTF. The CDR3 DNA reads TGTGCCAGCAGTGACTCCCGGACAGGGGAAGTCTATGGCTACACCTTC.

This chain connects TRBV5-6 to TRBJ2-7, with TRBD2 matching over 12 bases. Looked up from germline, CDR1 is SGHDT and CDR2 is YYEEEE. The CDR3 consists of 16 residues. Trimming cost V 1 base and J 9 bases; bases outside gene matches: 11. The CDR3 spells CASSLYGLAGGRGQYV. For the CDR3, the DNA is TGTGCCAGCAGCTTGTATGGCCTAGCGGGAGGGCGGGGGCAGTACGTC.

The chain combines TRBV27 with TRBJ1-2; tentative D call: TRBD1 (5 bases). CDR1 and CDR2 from the germline V gene are MNHEY and SMNVEV (reference sequence). Trimming removed 1 base at V and 6 bases at J, with 15 bases between. The CDR3 has 15 amino acids. As DNA, the CDR3 is TGTGCCAGCAGTTTATATCAGGGTGGAACTAATGGCTACACCTTC. It specifies CASSLYQGGTNGYTF.

CDR3 bases: TGTGCCAGCAGCCTTAGCGGACTCGATGGGGAGCTGTTTTTT. Its translation: CASSLSGLDGELFF. The rearrangement uses TRBV7-3 and TRBJ2-2; possible D gene TRBD2, 6 bases. CDR1 and CDR2 (germline): SGHTA, FQGTGA. The V and J ends lost 5 bases and 8 bases respectively, with 15 bases between them. There are 14 residues in the CDR3.

This clone was counted between two and nine times. CDR3 nucleotides: TGTGCCAGCAGCAAAGAGGTGGGGCAGGGAGGCTCCTACGAGCAGTACGTC. It codes for CASSKEVGQGGSYEQYV. The chain combines TRBV21-1 with TRBJ2-7; TRBD2 is the table's D call and was not checked against the DNA. TRBV21-1 is termed a pseudogene. The length of the CDR3 is 17 residues.